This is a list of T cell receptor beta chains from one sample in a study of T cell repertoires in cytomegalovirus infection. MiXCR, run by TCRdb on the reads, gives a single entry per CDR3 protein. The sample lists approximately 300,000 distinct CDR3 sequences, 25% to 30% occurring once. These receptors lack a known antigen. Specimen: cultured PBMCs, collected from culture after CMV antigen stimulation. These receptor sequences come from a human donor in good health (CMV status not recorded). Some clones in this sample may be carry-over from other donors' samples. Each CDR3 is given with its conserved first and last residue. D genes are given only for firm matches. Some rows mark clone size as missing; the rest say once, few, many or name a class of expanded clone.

CDR3: CASRERQGDTDTQYF
DNA: TGTGCCAGCAGGGAACGACAGGGGGACACAGATACGCAGTATTTT
D: TRBD1
V: TRBV6-1
J: TRBJ2-3
size: .

CDR3: CSGRRAGMNTEAFF
DNA: TGCAGCGGAAGACGGGCCGGGATGAACACTGAAGCTTTCTTT
D: .
V: TRBV29-1
J: TRBJ1-1
size: .

CDR3: CAISERGDRSTEAFF
DNA: TGTGCCATCAGTGAAAGGGGGGATCGGAGCACTGAAGCTTTCTTT
D: .
V: TRBV10-3
J: TRBJ1-1
size: .

CDR3: CASSPGVAVESGELFF
DNA: TGTGCCAGCAGCCCGGGAGTAGCGGTCGAGAGCGGGGAGCTGTTTTTT
D: .
V: TRBV7-6
J: TRBJ2-2
size: few

CDR3: CASSFGGAKETQYF
DNA: TGTGCCAGCAGTTTCGGCGGGGCAAAAGAGACCCAGTACTTC
D: .
V: TRBV12-3/TRBV12-4
J: TRBJ2-5
size: .

CDR3: CASSLATSGASAFYEQYF
DNA: TGTGCCAGCAGCTTAGCGACTAGCGGGGCATCGGCATTCTACGAGCAGTACTTC
D: TRBD2
V: TRBV7-2
J: TRBJ2-7
size: .

CDR3: CASSPGGAESGEKLFF
DNA: TGTGCCAGCAGCCCTGGGGGGGCCGAGTCAGGTGAAAAACTGTTTTTT
D: .
V: TRBV4-2
J: TRBJ1-4
size: .

CDR3: CATSDPGRGTGELFF
DNA: TGTGCCACCAGTGACCCCGGACGCGGTACCGGGGAGCTGTTTTTT
D: .
V: TRBV24-1
J: TRBJ2-2
size: many

CDR3: CASSVAFGGGSPLHF
DNA: TGTGCCAGCAGCGTAGCTTTCGGGGGAGGATCACCCCTCCACTTT
D: .
V: TRBV9
J: TRBJ1-6
size: .

CDR3: CASSPDLSTGELFF
DNA: TGTGCCAGCAGCCCGGACCTTAGCACCGGGGAGCTGTTTTTT
D: .
V: TRBV7-6
J: TRBJ2-2
size: .

CDR3: CASSLAVGNQPQHF
DNA: TGTGCCAGCAGTTTGGCGGTGGGCAATCAGCCCCAGCATTTT
D: .
V: TRBV28
J: TRBJ1-5
size: .

CDR3: CASTSGTEGFMNTEAFF
DNA: TGTGCCAGCACCTCGGGGACAGAAGGGTTCATGAACACTGAAGCTTTCTTT
D: TRBD1
V: TRBV7-9
J: TRBJ1-1
size: .

CDR3: CASSLADPWGYNEQFF
DNA: TGTGCCAGCAGCTTAGCGGACCCATGGGGCTACAATGAGCAGTTCTTC
D: .
V: TRBV7-6
J: TRBJ2-1
size: many

CDR3: CASTSTGTYNEQFF
DNA: TGCGCCAGCACCTCGACAGGAACCTACAATGAGCAGTTCTTC
D: .
V: TRBV5-1
J: TRBJ2-1
size: few

CDR3: CASQHFMNTEAFF
DNA: TGTGCCAGTCAACACTTCATGAACACTGAAGCTTTCTTT
D: .
V: TRBV19
J: TRBJ1-1
size: .

CDR3: CASSMTGTPSNQPQHF
DNA: TGTGCCAGTAGTATGACCGGGACTCCTAGCAATCAGCCCCAGCATTTT
D: .
V: TRBV19
J: TRBJ1-5
size: few

CDR3: CASSSGTVGEKLFF
DNA: TGTGCCAGCAGTTCCGGGACAGTGGGTGAAAAACTGTTTTTT
D: TRBD1
V: TRBV12-3/TRBV12-4
J: TRBJ1-4
size: .

CDR3: CATSRAQGSTEAFF
DNA: TGTGCCACCAGCAGGGCCCAGGGGAGCACTGAAGCTTTCTTT
D: .
V: TRBV15
J: TRBJ1-1
size: .

CDR3: CASSLEVRDRGPGEQFF
DNA: TGTGCCAGCAGCTTAGAGGTCCGGGACAGGGGGCCGGGTGAGCAGTTCTTC
D: TRBD1
V: TRBV11-3
J: TRBJ2-1
size: .

CDR3: CASNLGAGHNYGYTF
DNA: TGTGCCAGCAACCTAGGTGCCGGACACAACTATGGCTACACCTTC
D: .
V: TRBV5-6
J: TRBJ1-2
size: .

CDR3: CAIRAGDGDTQYF
DNA: TGTGCCATCAGGGCGGGAGACGGTGATACGCAGTATTTT
D: TRBD2
V: TRBV10-3
J: TRBJ2-3
size: .

CDR3: CASSYPSTGSGANVLTF
DNA: TGTGCCAGCAGTTATCCTTCCACAGGGTCTGGGGCCAACGTCCTGACTTTC
D: .
V: TRBV6-5
J: TRBJ2-6
size: many

CDR3: CASQRGGDNTEAFF
DNA: TGTGCCAGTCAGAGGGGGGGGGACAACACTGAAGCTTTCTTT
D: .
V: TRBV19
J: TRBJ1-1
size: .

CDR3: CASSYFKPVVDTEAFF
DNA: TGTGCCAGCAGTTATTTTAAGCCCGTTGTGGACACTGAAGCTTTCTTT
D: .
V: TRBV7-9
J: TRBJ1-1
size: .

CDR3: CASGLAPSGNTIYF
DNA: TGTGCTAGTGGTTTGGCCCCCTCAGGAAACACCATATATTTT
D: .
V: TRBV12-5
J: TRBJ1-3
size: many

CDR3: CASSPDRGLVKQYF
DNA: TGTGCCAGCAGCCCAGACCGAGGACTAGTTAAGCAGTATTTT
D: TRBD2
V: TRBV7-2
J: TRBJ2-3
size: .

CDR3: CASSLGTGGSYSNQPQHF
DNA: TGTGCCAGCAGTCTCGGGACAGGGGGAAGTTATAGCAATCAGCCCCAGCATTTT
D: TRBD1
V: TRBV6-1
J: TRBJ1-5
size: .

CDR3: CASSPQPRDYEQYF
DNA: TGTGCCAGCTCACCACAACCCCGTGACTACGAGCAGTACTTC
D: .
V: TRBV18
J: TRBJ2-7
size: .

CDR3: CASSSPQASGTTSSYNEQFF
DNA: TGTGCCAGCAGCTCCCCCCAGGCTAGCGGGACTACGAGCTCCTACAATGAGCAGTTCTTC
D: TRBD2
V: TRBV7-8
J: TRBJ2-1
size: many

CDR3: CASSFRQTEYF
DNA: TGTGCCAGCAGCTTTCGACAGACCGAGTACTTC
D: .
V: TRBV7-3
J: TRBJ2-7
size: .

CDR3: CASSPVGGVIYGYTF
DNA: TGTGCCAGCAGCCCGGTCGGAGGCGTAATCTATGGCTACACCTTC
D: .
V: TRBV7-2
J: TRBJ1-2
size: few